These T cell receptor beta chains were read from a single sample in a study of blood T cell repertoires in COVID-19. Data came from immunoSEQ multiplex PCR; TCRdb stores just in-frame clones and leaves some out. The data contain fewer than 400,000 clones, roughly nine tenths of them seen just once; the ten biggest clones take up roughly 5.3%. Material for sequencing was PBMCs or T cells enriched from blood (not recorded which). The receptors were gathered from a man in his fifties or sixties who had recovered from COVID-19. Both conserved end residues are part of each CDR3. Each record gives: D gene, V gene, J gene, clone size, CDR3 protein, CDR3 DNA. A D gene is named only where the DNA matches it firmly. Not every row has a clone size; where given, it reads once, few, many or a size class.

d_gene: NA
v_gene: TRBV29-1
j_gene: TRBJ2-1
abundance: NA
CDR3aa: CSVRGGLNEQFF
CDR3nt: TGCAGCGTCAGGGGTGGGTTGAATGAGCAGTTCTTC

d_gene: NA
v_gene: TRBV28
j_gene: TRBJ2-7
abundance: NA
CDR3aa: CATQGTPYEQYF
CDR3nt: TGTGCCACACAGGGTACACCCTACGAGCAGTACTTC

d_gene: TRBD2
v_gene: TRBV10-3
j_gene: TRBJ2-3
abundance: NA
CDR3aa: CAISGSEAASGDTQYF
CDR3nt: TGTGCCATCAGTGGATCCGAGGCAGCTAGCGGAGATACGCAGTATTTT

d_gene: TRBD1
v_gene: TRBV11-1
j_gene: TRBJ1-2
abundance: NA
CDR3aa: CASSPGQGNYGYTF
CDR3nt: TGTGCCAGCAGCCCGGGACAGGGAAACTATGGCTACACCTTC

d_gene: NA
v_gene: TRBV12-3/TRBV12-4
j_gene: TRBJ2-7
abundance: NA
CDR3aa: CASSGGLGEQYF
CDR3nt: TGTGCCAGCAGTGGGGGACTGGGAGAGCAGTACTTC

d_gene: NA
v_gene: TRBV4-3
j_gene: TRBJ1-4
abundance: NA
CDR3aa: CASSQDLGREEKLFF
CDR3nt: TGCGCCAGCAGCCAAGATCTGGGGCGGGAGGAAAAACTGTTTTTT

d_gene: NA
v_gene: TRBV7-3
j_gene: TRBJ1-6
abundance: NA
CDR3aa: CASSLTGDRMAPLHF
CDR3nt: TGTGCCAGCAGCTTAACAGGTGACAGGATGGCACCCCTCCACTTT

d_gene: NA
v_gene: TRBV5-1
j_gene: TRBJ2-7
abundance: NA
CDR3aa: CASSFWGGLSYEQYF
CDR3nt: TGCGCCAGCAGCTTCTGGGGGGGGCTCTCCTACGAGCAGTACTTC

d_gene: NA
v_gene: TRBV6-5
j_gene: TRBJ2-5
abundance: NA
CDR3aa: CASSSPAAPAETQYF
CDR3nt: TGTGCCAGCAGTTCGCCCGCGGCCCCCGCGGAGACCCAGTACTTC

d_gene: NA
v_gene: TRBV9
j_gene: TRBJ2-1
abundance: NA
CDR3aa: CASSPGGTVYNEQFF
CDR3nt: TGTGCCAGCAGCCCGGGCGGGACGGTTTACAATGAGCAGTTCTTC

d_gene: NA
v_gene: TRBV2
j_gene: TRBJ1-6
abundance: once
CDR3aa: CASQSNLSPLHF
CDR3nt: TGTGCCAGCCAGTCCAATCTTTCACCCCTCCACTTT

d_gene: NA
v_gene: TRBV7-9
j_gene: TRBJ2-3
abundance: NA
CDR3aa: CASSLARQGGYSTDTQYF
CDR3nt: TGTGCCAGCAGCTTGGCACGACAGGGAGGATACAGCACAGATACGCAGTATTTT

d_gene: TRBD1
v_gene: TRBV6-6
j_gene: TRBJ1-6
abundance: NA
CDR3aa: CASSHRGPNSPLHF
CDR3nt: TGTGCCAGCAGTCACAGGGGCCCCAATTCACCCCTCCACTTT

d_gene: TRBD1
v_gene: TRBV5-1
j_gene: TRBJ2-2
abundance: NA
CDR3aa: CASSMTGGITGELFF
CDR3nt: TGCGCCAGCTCCATGACAGGGGGTATCACCGGGGAGCTGTTTTTT

d_gene: TRBD1
v_gene: TRBV28
j_gene: TRBJ1-5
abundance: NA
CDR3aa: CASKLTGNQPQHF
CDR3nt: TGTGCCAGCAAGCTGACAGGGAATCAGCCCCAGCATTTT

d_gene: NA
v_gene: TRBV3-1/TRBV3-2
j_gene: TRBJ2-2
abundance: NA
CDR3aa: CASSQVTSTGELFF
CDR3nt: TGTGCCAGCAGCCAAGTCACTAGCACCGGGGAGCTGTTTTTT

d_gene: NA
v_gene: TRBV1
j_gene: TRBJ2-7
abundance: NA
CDR3aa: CTSSQLKGLYEQYF
CDR3nt: TGCACCAGCAGCCAGTTAAAGGGACTGTACGAGCAGTACTTC

d_gene: NA
v_gene: TRBV6-1
j_gene: TRBJ2-7
abundance: once
CDR3aa: CASSEGPGSVYEQYF
CDR3nt: TGTGCCAGCAGTGAAGGACCGGGATCCGTCTACGAGCAGTACTTC

d_gene: TRBD1
v_gene: TRBV11-2
j_gene: TRBJ2-7
abundance: NA
CDR3aa: CASSQHKTGGLHEQYF
CDR3nt: TGTGCCAGCAGCCAACATAAGACAGGGGGCTTACACGAGCAGTACTTC

d_gene: TRBD1
v_gene: TRBV27
j_gene: TRBJ1-1
abundance: NA
CDR3aa: CASSLGNRGGTEAFF
CDR3nt: TGTGCCAGCAGTCTGGGAAACAGGGGCGGCACTGAAGCTTTCTTT

d_gene: NA
v_gene: TRBV14
j_gene: TRBJ2-7
abundance: NA
CDR3aa: CASSFDSSYEQYF
CDR3nt: TGTGCCAGCAGCTTTGACTCCTCCTACGAGCAGTACTTC

d_gene: NA
v_gene: TRBV18
j_gene: TRBJ1-4
abundance: NA
CDR3aa: CASSPRDSHEKLFF
CDR3nt: TGTGCCAGCTCACCACGCGACAGCCATGAAAAACTGTTTTTT

d_gene: NA
v_gene: TRBV28
j_gene: TRBJ2-7
abundance: NA
CDR3aa: CRTAATYEQYF
CDR3nt: TGTAGGACAGCCGCTACCTACGAGCAGTACTTC

d_gene: TRBD2
v_gene: TRBV10-3
j_gene: TRBJ2-1
abundance: NA
CDR3aa: CAIRTSGYNEQFF
CDR3nt: TGTGCCATCAGAACTAGCGGGTACAATGAGCAGTTCTTC

d_gene: NA
v_gene: TRBV12-3/TRBV12-4
j_gene: TRBJ2-3
abundance: NA
CDR3aa: CASSSDLEDTQYF
CDR3nt: TGTGCCAGCAGTTCAGACTTAGAAGATACGCAGTATTTT

d_gene: NA
v_gene: TRBV19
j_gene: TRBJ1-2
abundance: once
CDR3aa: CASSQNQGIGYTF
CDR3nt: TGTGCCAGTAGTCAGAATCAGGGGATCGGCTACACCTTC

d_gene: NA
v_gene: TRBV28
j_gene: TRBJ1-2
abundance: NA
CDR3aa: CASSLFSLRGYTF
CDR3nt: TGTGCCAGCAGTTTATTTTCTCTGCGGGGCTACACCTTC

d_gene: TRBD1
v_gene: TRBV7-3
j_gene: TRBJ2-6
abundance: NA
CDR3aa: CASSFPGQGPSGANVLTF
CDR3nt: TGTGCCAGCAGCTTTCCGGGACAGGGCCCCTCTGGGGCCAACGTCCTGACTTTC

d_gene: TRBD1
v_gene: TRBV7-2
j_gene: TRBJ1-6
abundance: NA
CDR3aa: CASTLDRNSPLHF
CDR3nt: TGTGCCAGCACCTTGGACAGGAATTCACCCCTCCACTTT

d_gene: NA
v_gene: TRBV11-2
j_gene: TRBJ1-4
abundance: NA
CDR3aa: CASSPLGAYSTNEKLFF
CDR3nt: TGTGCCAGCAGCCCCCTGGGGGCTTACTCAACTAATGAAAAACTGTTTTTT

d_gene: TRBD1
v_gene: TRBV27
j_gene: TRBJ1-2
abundance: NA
CDR3aa: CASSSTGSDYGYTF
CDR3nt: TGTGCCAGCAGTTCGACAGGGTCAGACTATGGCTACACCTTC

d_gene: TRBD1
v_gene: TRBV19
j_gene: TRBJ2-5
abundance: NA
CDR3aa: CASRGTGGRETQYF
CDR3nt: TGTGCCAGTCGTGGGACAGGGGGAAGAGAGACCCAGTACTTC

d_gene: TRBD2
v_gene: TRBV19
j_gene: TRBJ2-1
abundance: NA
CDR3aa: CASNPAGTSYNEQFF
CDR3nt: TGTGCCAGTAACCCAGCGGGAACCTCCTACAATGAGCAGTTCTTC